What follows is one T cell receptor beta chain and its context. Its antigen is currently unknown. Use of 60 Vbeta and 13 Jbeta primers characterized the PCR. Data came from immunoSEQ multiplex PCR; TCRdb stores just in-frame clones and leaves some out. The table lists about 150,000 clones, 60% to 85% of them singletons. This specimen comes from a study of cytomegalovirus exposure and HLA in healthy donors. Study observations and caveats: The likely explanation for a cluster of highly shared sequence variants was sequencing artifact. Researchers counted roughly 150 TCR beta chains as cytomegalovirus-associated. Association with HLA alleles at 0.05 false discovery rate was found for 15,000 to 20,000 TCR beta sequences in a later analysis. Most TCR sequences were uncommon, yet certain public TCRs appeared in many donors.

There are 14 residues in the CDR3. With V trimmed by 5 bases and J by 4 bases, 3 bases remained unmatched. CDR1 is SQVTM, CDR2 ANQGSEA, per germline. The V gene is TRBV29-1, the J gene TRBJ2-1, with 12 bases fitting TRBD2. The sequenced material came from PBMCs. The sequence came from a middle-aged man in good health and CMV-seropositive. The CDR3 region is CSVPGTSGYNEQFF. The DNA for the CDR3 is TGCAGCGTTCCCGGGACTAGCGGGTACAATGAGCAGTTCTTC.